This T cell receptor (beta chain) was sequenced during a study of blood T cell repertoires in COVID-19. For the study at large: Donors in the United States, Italy and Spain gave samples during acute or convalescent COVID-19. Sample material is recorded as cDNA or gDNA derived from T cells, B-cell-depleted T cells, or PBMCs.

In the authors' methods: Quantification of nucleated cells was approximated via reference gene primer amplification. This table comes from immunoSEQ multiplex PCR, and its TCRdb copy is limited to in-frame clones, with some not included. That table furnishes V, J and clone size, whereas the DNA furnished D and trimming. Of 300,000 to 350,000 clones in the sample, about 86% were seen once. Both ends counted, the CDR3 spans 10 residues. Notes on this clone: The conserved final phenylalanine or tryptophan is absent from the CDR3, which likely points to a read error. No DNA is shown, since the ends of the CDR3 on it are uncertain; the CDR3 is the one TCRdb lists.

Sequencing input: peripheral blood. This chain connects TRBV1 to TRBJ1-1; the table's D call of TRBD1 was not tested on the DNA. TRBV1 is a pseudogene. The receptor comes from a man aged 25 to 40 with active or convalescent COVID-19. The CDR3 sequence is CTSSQDGRAI.